The present TCR beta chain was sequenced within a study of beta chain features in type 1 diabetes. Points from the study as a whole: A PCR bias possibly favoring shorter templates would apply equally to patients and controls. All four CD4+ subsets from Type 1 diabetes patients carried moderately but significantly shorter TCRB CDR3s. High-TCR-expressing cells could be over-represented by cDNA sequencing.

One heparinised blood draw averaging roughly 100 mL was given by each donor. Populations isolated by sorting all had purity greater than 98%. This clone came up a few times. Its antigen remains unidentified. Germline lookup yields CDR1 MNHNS and CDR2 SASEGT. CDR3 length: 16 amino acids. After removal of 2 bases from V and 2 bases from J, the junction contained 6 bases not matched to a gene. The authors reverse transcribed all of the isolated RNA, so sequencing captured expressed TCRB transcripts. The method was immunoSEQ multiplex PCR; TCRdb's version includes in-frame clones alone and lacks a portion of them. The sample holds a few hundred thousand clones; roughly 13% are singletons and the top ten take 0.015%.

This chain joins TRBV6-1 and TRBJ2-7; TRBD2 matches 10 bases. The TCR sequence derives from a woman between 18 and 29 years old with type 1 diabetes. The source material was naive CD4+ T cells from blood. Here the CDR3 reads CASSEPLSGRAYEQYV. CDR3 DNA: TGTGCCAGCAGTGAACCGCTCAGCGGGAGGGCCTACGAGCAGTACGTC.